Following are 10 T cell receptor beta chains from one sample sequenced in a study of shared T cell receptors in the human thymus. Assay used: immunoSEQ multiplex PCR; TCRdb lists only in-frame clones, some missing. The sample carries some 700,000 clones, approximately 90% recorded once. These data also featured in a second study, about human thymus T cells.

Sequenced: thymocytes. These receptors were obtained from a boy younger than two with a congenital heart defect.

V gene TRBV4-2 combines with J gene TRBJ2-6; D possibly corresponds to TRBD1 (6 bases). Trimming shortened V by 3 bases and J by 3 bases, and 9 bases separated the two germline ends. The germline CDR1 and CDR2 sequences are LGHNA and YNFKEQ. CDR3 length: 15 residues. CDR3 sequence: CASSHTGNGANVLTF. The CDR3 DNA is TGTGCCAGCAGCCATACAGGGAATGGGGCCAACGTCCTGACTTTC.

This rearrangement joins TRBV7-2 to TRBJ2-1, with 15 bases fitting TRBD2. The J segment lost 3 bases and the V segment lost 5 bases, leaving 2 bases of the junction unmatched. Germline CDR1 SGHTA, CDR2 FQGNSA. The CDR3 covers 16 residues. DNA for the CDR3: TGTGCCAGCAGCGGGACTAGCGGGAGGCTCTACAATGAGCAGTTCTTC. Protein: CASSGTSGRLYNEQFF.

V usage is TRBV9 and J usage is TRBJ2-1; D is perhaps TRBD2 (5 bases). CDR3 length equals 16 residues. Trimming left V 3 bases short and J 6 bases short, with 19 bases between. Germline loops: CDR1 SGDLS, CDR2 YYNGEE. Written as DNA, the CDR3 is TGTGCCAGCAGCGACGCCGGGCCCGGCGGGTCCAATGAGCAGTTCTTC. Amino acid sequence: CASSDAGPGGSNEQFF. The full variable domain, rest sourced from reference TRBV9 and TRBJ2-1, is DSGVTQTPKHLITATGQRVTLRCSPRSGDLSVYWYQQSLDQGLQFLIQYYNGEERAKGNILERFSAQQFPDLHSELNLSSLELGDSALYFCASSDAGPGGSNEQFFGPGTRLTVL.

This sequence joins TRBV27 and TRBJ2-3; D gene ambiguous. CDR1 is MNHEY and CDR2 is SMNVEV in the germline V gene (reference sequence). This CDR3 region has 15 residues. V was shortened by 6 bases and J by 4 bases, with 17 bases between the two germline ends. The CDR3 DNA reads as TGTGCCAGCAGATCTCCCCGGTTATTGCCAGATACGCAGTATTTT. This codes for CASRSPRLLPDTQYF.

The rearrangement links TRBV6-4 to TRBJ2-2, with 11 positions matching TRBD2. Trimming at V came to 6 bases and at J to 5 bases, leaving 11 bases not matched to a gene. This CDR3 is built from 17 residues. The germline V gene encodes CDR1 MRHNA and CDR2 SNTAGT. CDR3 coding DNA: TGTGCCAGCAGGGGGGGGCTAGCGGGAGGTGAGACCGGGGAGCTGTTTTTT. Translated, it gives CASRGGLAGGETGELFF.

The chain joins TRBV4-3 to TRBJ2-1, with D uncertain. Germline V gene data show CDR1 as LGHNA and CDR2 as YSLEER. The CDR3 consists of 15 residues. Trimming shortened V by 1 base and J by 4 bases, and 11 bases separated the two germline ends. CDR3 nucleotides: TGCGCCAGCAGCCAAGCTATCACAGATTACAATGAGCAGTTCTTC. This gives the protein CASSQAITDYNEQFF.

This sequence joins TRBV11-3 and TRBJ2-7; 14 positions match TRBD2. The germline CDR1 and CDR2 sequences are SGHNT and YENEEA. With 1 base clipped from V and 2 bases from J, the junction kept 1 base outside the gene matches. The CDR3 covers 16 residues. CDR3 in amino acids: CASSLGLAGGTYEQYF. In nucleotides, the CDR3 is TGTGCCAGCAGCTTAGGACTAGCGGGAGGGACCTACGAGCAGTACTTC.

J is TRBJ2-7 and V is TRBV11-2, with 10 nucleotides matching TRBD2. Germline CDR1 is SGHAT and CDR2 is FQNNGV. V lost 1 base to trimming and J lost 5 bases; unmatched junction nucleotides: 11. This CDR3 has 17 amino acids. CDR3 loop: CASSLVGPSGSEDEQYF. The CDR3, as DNA: TGTGCCAGCAGCTTAGTGGGGCCTAGCGGGAGCGAGGACGAGCAGTACTTC.

The chain combines TRBV4-1 with TRBJ2-2, with 7 nucleotides matching TRBD2. V dropped 0 bases and J dropped 7; count of bases not matched to a gene: 17. Germline V gene data show CDR1 as MGHRA and CDR2 as YSYEKL. The CDR3 has 19 amino acids. CDR3 sequence (DNA): TGCGCCAGCAGCCAAGAGGGGATCGGAGGGGAGGGCTCTTGCGGGGAGCTGTTTTTT. Translation gives CASSQEGIGGEGSCGELFF.

The V and J genes are TRBV5-1 and TRBJ2-5, with D possibly matching TRBD1 (6 bases). CDR1 and CDR2 (germline): SGHRS, YFSETQ. Deletions cut 7 bases from V and 5 bases from J, with 15 bases between. The CDR3 consists of 13 residues. The CDR3 DNA is TGCGCCAGCCAAAGGAGAAGGGGGGAGACCCAGTACTTC. Translation gives CASQRRRGETQYF.